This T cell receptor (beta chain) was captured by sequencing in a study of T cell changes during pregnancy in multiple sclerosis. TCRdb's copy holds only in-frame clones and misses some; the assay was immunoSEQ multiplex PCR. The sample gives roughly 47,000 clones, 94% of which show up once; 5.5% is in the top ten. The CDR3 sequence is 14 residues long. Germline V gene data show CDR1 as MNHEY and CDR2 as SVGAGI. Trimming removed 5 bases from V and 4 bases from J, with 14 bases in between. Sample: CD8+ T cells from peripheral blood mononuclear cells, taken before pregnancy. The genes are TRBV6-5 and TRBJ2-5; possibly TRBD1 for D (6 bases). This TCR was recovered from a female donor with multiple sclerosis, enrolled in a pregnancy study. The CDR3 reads CASSHRVIGETQYF. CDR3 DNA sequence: TGTGCCAGCAGTCACAGGGTTATCGGAGAGACCCAGTACTTC.